This entry concerns a single T cell receptor (beta chain). This study enrolled people aged roughly 18 to 90 from approximately 24 US geographic areas. Either two negative PCRs, clearance, or symptom resolution qualified Cohort 3 donors as recovered. The table came from immunoSEQ multiplex PCR; TCRdb's copy has only in-frame clones and leaves some out. The table lists some 350,000 clones, less than 90% of them singletons. The record originates from a study of blood T cell repertoires in COVID-19. Background on the study: Acute-phase and convalescent COVID-19 samples originated in the United States, Italy and Spain. T cells, B-cell-depleted T cells, or PBMCs provided the cDNA or gDNA that served as material.

Germline V CDR1 and CDR2: MDHEN, SYDVKM. The CDR3 runs 14 residues. V trimming: 6 bases; J trimming: 3 bases; junction bases outside the gene matches: 6. The chain carries TRBV28 and TRBJ2-7, with 9 bases identical to TRBD1. The material sequenced was PBMCs or T cells enriched from blood (not recorded which). This clonotype was obtained from a woman aged 30 to 39 who had recovered from COVID-19. CDR3: CASRWGTGYYEQYF. The CDR3 DNA is TGTGCCAGCAGATGGGGGACAGGGTACTACGAGCAGTACTTC.